Here is one T cell receptor beta chain with its context. The antigen is undetermined. A sample-barcoded 5' primer and a J-beta primer mix were used in a second PCR of roughly 7 to 11 cycles. TCRdb reprocessed the 5' RACE reads with MiXCR, giving one entry per CDR3 protein. The sample lists 710,000 or so distinct CDR3 sequences; 22% were seen once. These data belong to a study of blood T cells in healthy people across ages. Study-wide points: Reliance upon unsorted PBMCs precluded definitive naive versus antigen-experienced comparison.

The germline CDR1 and CDR2 sequences are MNHNS and SASEGT. The CDR3 sequence is 14 residues long. The V gene lost 2 bases and the J gene lost 0 bases, with 8 bases spanning the gap. The sample consisted of blood. The clonotype comes from a man between 70 and 80 years old in good health. The rearrangement uses TRBV6-1 and TRBJ2-7, with D maybe TRBD1 (6 bases). CDR3 sequence: CASSEWTVSYEQYF. CDR3 DNA sequence: TGTGCCAGCAGTGAATGGACAGTCTCCTACGAGCAGTACTTC.